Described below is a single TCR beta chain sequence and its context. Its antigen is unidentified. The sample comes from a study of cytomegalovirus exposure and HLA in healthy donors. Study results and limitations: Per a prior analysis, the majority of TCR beta V segments were productive roughly 87% or roughly 30% of the time. There were 150 to 200 TCR beta chains listed as cytomegalovirus-associated.

J lost 4 bases, V lost 4 bases, and 6 bases had no gene match. The CDR3 has 15 residues. Looked up from germline, CDR1 is MNHNS and CDR2 is SASEGT. Primers included in the PCR were 60 Vbeta and 13 Jbeta primers. Libraries were prepared by immunoSEQ multiplex PCR; TCRdb keeps only in-frame clonotypes and omits some of them. The repertoire holds about 96,000 clones, with about four fifths as singletons. The V and J genes are TRBV6-1 and TRBJ2-2, with 7 bases identical to TRBD1. Sequencing was done on a sample of PBMCs. This sequence originates from a woman in her 70s in good health and CMV-seropositive. CDR3 region: CASSGDRVGTGELFF. DNA for the CDR3: TGTGCCAGCAGTGGAGACAGGGTCGGCACCGGGGAGCTGTTTTTT.